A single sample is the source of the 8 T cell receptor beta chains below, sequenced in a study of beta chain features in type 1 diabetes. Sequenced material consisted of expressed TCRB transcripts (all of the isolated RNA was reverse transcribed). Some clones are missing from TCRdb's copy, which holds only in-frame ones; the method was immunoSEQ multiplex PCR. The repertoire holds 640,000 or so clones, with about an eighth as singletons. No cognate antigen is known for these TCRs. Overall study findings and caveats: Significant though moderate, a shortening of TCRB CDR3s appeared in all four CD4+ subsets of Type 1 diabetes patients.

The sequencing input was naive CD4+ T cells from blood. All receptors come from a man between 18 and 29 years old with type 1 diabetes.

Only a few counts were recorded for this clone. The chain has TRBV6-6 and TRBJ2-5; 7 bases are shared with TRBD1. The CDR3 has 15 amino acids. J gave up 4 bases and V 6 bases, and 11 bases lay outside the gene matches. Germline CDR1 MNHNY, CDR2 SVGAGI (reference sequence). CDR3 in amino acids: CASRAQGFTRETQYF. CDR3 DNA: TGTGCCAGCAGGGCACAGGGGTTTACTCGAGAGACCCAGTACTTC.

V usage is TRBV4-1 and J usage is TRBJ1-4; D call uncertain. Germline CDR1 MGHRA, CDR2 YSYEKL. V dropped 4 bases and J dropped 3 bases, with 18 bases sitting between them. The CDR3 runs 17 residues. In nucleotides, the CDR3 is TGCGCCAGCAGCCGAATAACCGGACGGCTGTCTAATGAAAAACTGTTTTTT. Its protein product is CASSRITGRLSNEKLFF.

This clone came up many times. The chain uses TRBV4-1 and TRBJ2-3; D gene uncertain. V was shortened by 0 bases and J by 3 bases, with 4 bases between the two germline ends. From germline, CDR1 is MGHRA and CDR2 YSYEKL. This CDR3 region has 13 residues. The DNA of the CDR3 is TGCGCCAGCAGCCAAGAGACGACAGATACGCAGTATTTT. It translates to CASSQETTDTQYF.

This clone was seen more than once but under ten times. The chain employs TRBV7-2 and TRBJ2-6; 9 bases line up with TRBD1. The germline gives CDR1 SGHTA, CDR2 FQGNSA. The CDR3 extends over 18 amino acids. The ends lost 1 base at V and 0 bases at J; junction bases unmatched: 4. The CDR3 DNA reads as TGTGCCAGCAGCTTAGTCGGGACAGGGTACTCTGGGGCCAACGTCCTGACTTTC. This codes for CASSLVGTGYSGANVLTF.

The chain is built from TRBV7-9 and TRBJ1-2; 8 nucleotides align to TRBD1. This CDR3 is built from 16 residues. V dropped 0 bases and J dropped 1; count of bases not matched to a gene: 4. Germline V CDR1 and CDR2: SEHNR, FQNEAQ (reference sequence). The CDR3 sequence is CASSLADRGLNYGYTF. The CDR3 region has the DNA TGTGCCAGCAGCTTAGCAGACAGGGGACTTAACTATGGCTACACCTTC.

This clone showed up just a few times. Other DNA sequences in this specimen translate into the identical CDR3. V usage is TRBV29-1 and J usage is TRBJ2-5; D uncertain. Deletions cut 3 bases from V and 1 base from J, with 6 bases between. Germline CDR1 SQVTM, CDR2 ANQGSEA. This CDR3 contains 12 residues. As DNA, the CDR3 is TGCAGCGTTGACAGGTCCCAAGAGACCCAGTACTTC. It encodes CSVDRSQETQYF.

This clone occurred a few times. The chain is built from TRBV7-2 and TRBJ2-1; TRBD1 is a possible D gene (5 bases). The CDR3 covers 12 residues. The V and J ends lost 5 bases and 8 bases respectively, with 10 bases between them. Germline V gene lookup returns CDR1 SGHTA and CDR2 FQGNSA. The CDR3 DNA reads TGTGCCAGCAGCGCCGACAGCCATGAGCAGTTCTTC. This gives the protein CASSADSHEQFF. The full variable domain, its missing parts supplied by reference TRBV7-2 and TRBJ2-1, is GAGVSQSPSNKVTEKGKDVELRCDPISGHTALYWYRQSLGQGLEFLIYFQGNSAPDKSGLPSDRFSAERTGGSVSTLTIQRTQQEDSAVYLCASSADSHEQFFGPGTRLTVL.

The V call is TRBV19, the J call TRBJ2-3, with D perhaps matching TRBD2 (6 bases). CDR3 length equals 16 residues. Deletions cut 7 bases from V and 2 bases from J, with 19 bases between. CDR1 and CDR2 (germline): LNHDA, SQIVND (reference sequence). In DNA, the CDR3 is TGTGCCAGTACCCACCGGATAGCGGCGCCCACAGATACGCAGTATTTT. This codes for CASTHRIAAPTDTQYF. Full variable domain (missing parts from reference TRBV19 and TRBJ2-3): DGGITQSPKYLFRKEGQNVTLSCEQNLNHDAMYWYRQDPGQGLRLIYYSQIVNDFQKGDIAEGYSVSREKKESFPLTVTSAQKNPTAFYLCASTHRIAAPTDTQYFGPGTRLTVL.